The clone carrying this T cell receptor beta chain occurred a few times. Its antigen remains unknown. The CDR3 has 12 amino acids. Trimming took off 4 bases at V and 8 bases at J, with 11 bases between the two ends. From germline, CDR1 is LGHNA and CDR2 YSLEER. RNA, once extracted, was reverse transcribed into cDNA for use as the sequencing template. Clones were sequenced by immunoSEQ multiplex PCR, and TCRdb holds only the in-frame ones, with some missing. This sample has about 210,000 clones, with roughly 44% found just once. The data belong to a study of CD8+ T cells in alopecia areata. Looking at the study overall: A 6-month off-drug phase came after tofacitinib, which had lasted 6 to 18 months.

General study findings and limits: Both scalp clonality and the expanded CD8+ clones among the top 100 showed a significant decrease with tofacitinib.

This sample's treatment: oral pan-JAK inhibitor, 5-10 mg twice daily. The gene calls are TRBV4-3 and TRBJ1-2; D remains unclear. The TCR originated in a human donor with alopecia areata. Sequences were derived from CD4+ T cells sorted from blood, sampled around week 36, from a patient treated with tofacitinib. The CDR3 here is CASSLGPDGYTF. CDR3 DNA: TGCGCCAGCAGCCTCGGGCCAGACGGCTACACCTTC.